The table lists the clone carrying this TCR beta chain with a few counts. Its cognate antigen is unknown. This sample was included in a study of Graves' ophthalmopathy and Graves' hyperthyroidism. Study observations and caveats: Blood also held most thyroid clonotypes expanded above 0.001 frequency.

Beta-chain TCR CDR3 regions were amplified from RNA transcripts. An initial RT-PCR round employing HTBI primers preceded a second-round multiplex PCR. In TCRdb, the multiplex PCR reads were re-called with MiXCR into one record per CDR3 protein. The sample lists around 1,000,000 distinct CDR3 sequences; 35% to 40% were seen once. The length of the CDR3 is 12 residues. Germline assignment: CDR1 MDHEN and CDR2 SYDVKM. The chain uses TRBV28 and TRBJ1-5, with D uncertain. The TCR originated in an adult man with Graves' hyperthyroidism. What was sequenced was peripheral blood or thyroid tissue (not recorded which). For the CDR3, the DNA is TGTGCTGGTGGGTCCTCCAATCAGCCCCAGCATTTT. This encodes CAGGSSNQPQHF.